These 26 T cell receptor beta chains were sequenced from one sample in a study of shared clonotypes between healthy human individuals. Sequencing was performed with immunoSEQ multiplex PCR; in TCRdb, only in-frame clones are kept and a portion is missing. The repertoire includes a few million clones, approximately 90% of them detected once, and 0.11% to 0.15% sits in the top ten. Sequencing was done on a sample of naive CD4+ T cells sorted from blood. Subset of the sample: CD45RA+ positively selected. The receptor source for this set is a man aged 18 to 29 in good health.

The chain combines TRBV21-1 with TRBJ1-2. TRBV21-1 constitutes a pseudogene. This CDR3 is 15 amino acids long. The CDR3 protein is CASSKALGSFYGYTF. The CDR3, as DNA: TGTGCCAGCAGCAAAGCGCTAGGATCCTTCTATGGCTACACCTTC.

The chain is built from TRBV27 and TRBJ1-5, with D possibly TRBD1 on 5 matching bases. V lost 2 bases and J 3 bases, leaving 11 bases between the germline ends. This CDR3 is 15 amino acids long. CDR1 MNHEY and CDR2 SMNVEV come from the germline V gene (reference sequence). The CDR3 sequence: CASSLAGGDNQPQHF. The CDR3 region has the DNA TGTGCCAGCAGTTTAGCGGGGGGGGACAATCAGCCCCAGCATTTT.

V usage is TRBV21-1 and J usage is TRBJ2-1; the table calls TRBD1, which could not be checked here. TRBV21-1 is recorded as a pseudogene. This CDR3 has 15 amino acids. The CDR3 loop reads CASSARRGRGNEQFF. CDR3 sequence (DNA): TGTGCCAGCAGCGCACGCAGGGGGCGCGGCAATGAGCAGTTCTTC.

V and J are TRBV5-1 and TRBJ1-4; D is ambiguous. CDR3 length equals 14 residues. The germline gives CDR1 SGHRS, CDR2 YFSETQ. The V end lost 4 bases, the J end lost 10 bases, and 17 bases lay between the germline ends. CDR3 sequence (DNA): TGCGCCAGCAGCCTCGGTGGTGGTGTTGGAAAACTGTTTTTT. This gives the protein CASSLGGGVGKLFF.

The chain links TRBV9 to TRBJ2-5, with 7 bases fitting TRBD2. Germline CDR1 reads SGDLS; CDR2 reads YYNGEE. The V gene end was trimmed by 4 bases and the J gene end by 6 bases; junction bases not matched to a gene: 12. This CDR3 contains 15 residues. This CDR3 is CASSPNGASGQTQYF. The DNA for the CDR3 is TGTGCCAGCAGCCCCAACGGGGCTAGCGGACAGACCCAGTACTTC.

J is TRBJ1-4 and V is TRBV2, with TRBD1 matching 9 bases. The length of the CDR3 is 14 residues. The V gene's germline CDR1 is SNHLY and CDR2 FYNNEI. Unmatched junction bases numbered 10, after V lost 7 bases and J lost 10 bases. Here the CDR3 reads CASILQGAEGKLFF. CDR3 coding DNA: TGTGCCAGCATTTTACAGGGGGCGGAAGGAAAACTGTTTTTT.

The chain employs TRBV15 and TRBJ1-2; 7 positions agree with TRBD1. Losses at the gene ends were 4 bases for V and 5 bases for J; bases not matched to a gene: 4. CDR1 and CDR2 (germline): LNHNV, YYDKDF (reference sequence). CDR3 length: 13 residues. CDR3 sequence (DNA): TGTGCCACCAGCATGGACAGGATTTATGGCTACACCTTC. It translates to CATSMDRIYGYTF.

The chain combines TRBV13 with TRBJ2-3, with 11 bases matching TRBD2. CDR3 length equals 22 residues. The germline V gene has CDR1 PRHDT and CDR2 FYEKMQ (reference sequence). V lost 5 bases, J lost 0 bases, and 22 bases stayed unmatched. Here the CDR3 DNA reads TGTGCCAGCAGCCAATATGGGCCGACCGGGACTAGCGGATATTCTAGCACAGATACGCAGTATTTT. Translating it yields CASSQYGPTGTSGYSSTDTQYF.

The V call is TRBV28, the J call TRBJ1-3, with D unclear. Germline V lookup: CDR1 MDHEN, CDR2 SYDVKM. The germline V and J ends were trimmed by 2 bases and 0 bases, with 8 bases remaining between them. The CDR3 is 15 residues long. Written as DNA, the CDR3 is TGTGCCAGCAGTTTAGGACCGAGCTCTGGAAACACCATATATTTT. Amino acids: CASSLGPSSGNTIYF. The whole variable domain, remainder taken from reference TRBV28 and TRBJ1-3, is DVKVTQSSRYLVKRTGEKVFLECVQDMDHENMFWYRQDPGLGLRLIYFSYDVKMKEKGDIPEGYSVSREKKERFSLILESASTNQTSMYLCASSLGPSSGNTIYFGEGSWLTVV.

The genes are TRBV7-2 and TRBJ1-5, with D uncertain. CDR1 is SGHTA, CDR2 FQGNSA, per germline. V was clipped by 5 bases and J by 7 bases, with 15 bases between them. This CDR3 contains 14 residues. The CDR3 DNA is TGTGCCAGCAGCCACGATTCCACGGGGCAGCCCCAGCATTTT. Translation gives CASSHDSTGQPQHF. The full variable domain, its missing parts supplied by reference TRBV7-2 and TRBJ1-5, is GAGVSQSPSNKVTEKGKDVELRCDPISGHTALYWYRQSLGQGLEFLIYFQGNSAPDKSGLPSDRFSAERTGGSVSTLTIQRTQQEDSAVYLCASSHDSTGQPQHFGDGTRLSIL.

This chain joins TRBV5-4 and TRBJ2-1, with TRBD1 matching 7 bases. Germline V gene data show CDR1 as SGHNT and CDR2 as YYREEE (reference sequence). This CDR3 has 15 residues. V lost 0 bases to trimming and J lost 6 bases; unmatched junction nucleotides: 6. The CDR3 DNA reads TGTGCCAGCAGCTTGGAGGGGGCGCAGGGCAATGAGCAGTTCTTC. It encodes CASSLEGAQGNEQFF.

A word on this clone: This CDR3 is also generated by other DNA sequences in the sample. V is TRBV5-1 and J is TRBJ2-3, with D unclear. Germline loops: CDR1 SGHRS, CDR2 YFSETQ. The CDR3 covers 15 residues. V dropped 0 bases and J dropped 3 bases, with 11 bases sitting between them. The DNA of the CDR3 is TGCGCCAGCAGCTTGGCTGGGCGACGAACAGATACGCAGTATTTT. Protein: CASSLAGRRTDTQYF.

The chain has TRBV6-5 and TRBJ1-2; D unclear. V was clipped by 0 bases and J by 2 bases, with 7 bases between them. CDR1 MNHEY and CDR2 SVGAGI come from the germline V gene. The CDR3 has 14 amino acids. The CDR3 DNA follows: TGTGCCAGCAGTTACTCGCGCTGGAACTATGGCTACACCTTC. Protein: CASSYSRWNYGYTF.

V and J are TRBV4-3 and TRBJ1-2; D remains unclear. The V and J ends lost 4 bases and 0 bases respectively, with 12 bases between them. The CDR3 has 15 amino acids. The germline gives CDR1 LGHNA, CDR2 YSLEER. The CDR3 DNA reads TGCGCCAGCAGCCTTGACCCCTCTCCTAACTATGGCTACACCTTC. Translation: CASSLDPSPNYGYTF.

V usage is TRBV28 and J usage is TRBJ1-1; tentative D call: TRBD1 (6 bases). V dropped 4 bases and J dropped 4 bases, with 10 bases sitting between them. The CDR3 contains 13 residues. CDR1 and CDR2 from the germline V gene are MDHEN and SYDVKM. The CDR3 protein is CASSSRTATEAFF. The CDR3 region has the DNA TGTGCCAGCAGTTCTCGGACAGCCACTGAAGCTTTCTTT.

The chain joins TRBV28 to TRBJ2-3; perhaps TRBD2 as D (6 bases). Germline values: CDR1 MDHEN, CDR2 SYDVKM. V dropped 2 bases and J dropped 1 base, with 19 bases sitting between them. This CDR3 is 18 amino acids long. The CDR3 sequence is CASSLGVSAGSGTDTQYF. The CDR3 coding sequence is TGTGCCAGCAGTTTAGGCGTATCGGCGGGGAGCGGCACAGATACGCAGTATTTT.

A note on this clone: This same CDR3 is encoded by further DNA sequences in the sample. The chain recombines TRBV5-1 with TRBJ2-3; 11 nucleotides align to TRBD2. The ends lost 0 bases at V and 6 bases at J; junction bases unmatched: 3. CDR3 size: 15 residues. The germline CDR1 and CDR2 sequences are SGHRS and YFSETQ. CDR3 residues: CASSLASGGSDTQYF. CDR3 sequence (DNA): TGCGCCAGCAGCTTGGCTAGCGGGGGGTCGGATACGCAGTATTTT.

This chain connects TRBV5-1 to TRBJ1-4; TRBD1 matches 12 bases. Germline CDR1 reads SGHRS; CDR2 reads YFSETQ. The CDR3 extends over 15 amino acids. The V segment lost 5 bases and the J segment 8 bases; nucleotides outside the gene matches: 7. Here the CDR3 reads CASSAGTGGEEKLFF. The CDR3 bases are TGCGCCAGCAGTGCCGGGACAGGGGGCGAGGAAAAACTGTTTTTT.

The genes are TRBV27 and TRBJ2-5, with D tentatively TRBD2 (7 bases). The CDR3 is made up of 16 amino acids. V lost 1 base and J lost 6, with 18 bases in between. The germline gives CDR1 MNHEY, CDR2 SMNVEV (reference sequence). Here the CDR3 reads CASSLWDGGPQKTQYF. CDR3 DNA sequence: TGTGCCAGCAGTTTATGGGACGGGGGGCCCCAGAAGACCCAGTACTTC.

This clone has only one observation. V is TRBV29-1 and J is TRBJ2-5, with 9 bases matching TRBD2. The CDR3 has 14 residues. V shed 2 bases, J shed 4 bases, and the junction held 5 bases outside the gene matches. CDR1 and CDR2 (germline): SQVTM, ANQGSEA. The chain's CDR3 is CSVEQRGERETQYF. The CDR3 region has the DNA TGCAGCGTTGAACAGCGGGGGGAACGAGAGACCCAGTACTTC.

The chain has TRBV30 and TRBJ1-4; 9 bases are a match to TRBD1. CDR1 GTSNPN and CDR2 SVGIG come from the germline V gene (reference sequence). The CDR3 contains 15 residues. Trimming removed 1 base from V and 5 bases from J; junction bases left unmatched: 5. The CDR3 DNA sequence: TGTGCCTGGAGTGCGATACAGGGGGCAAATGAAAAACTGTTTTTT. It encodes CAWSAIQGANEKLFF. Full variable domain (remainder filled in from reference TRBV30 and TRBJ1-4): SQTIHQWPATLVQPVGSPLSLECTVEGTSNPNLYWYRQAAGRGLQLLFYSVGIGQISSEVPQNLSASRPQDRQFILSSKKLLLSDSGFYLCAWSAIQGANEKLFFGSGTQLSVL.

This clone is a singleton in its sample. The CDR3 region is CASSEEGRGAGNTIYF. The CDR3 nucleotides are TGTGCCAGCAGCGAGGAGGGCAGGGGCGCTGGAAACACCATATATTTT. V is TRBV5-8 and J is TRBJ1-3; TRBD1 is a possible D gene (6 bases). The CDR3 consists of 16 residues. V lost 4 bases, J lost 2 bases, and 16 bases lay in between. The germline gives CDR1 SGHTS, CDR2 YDEGEE.

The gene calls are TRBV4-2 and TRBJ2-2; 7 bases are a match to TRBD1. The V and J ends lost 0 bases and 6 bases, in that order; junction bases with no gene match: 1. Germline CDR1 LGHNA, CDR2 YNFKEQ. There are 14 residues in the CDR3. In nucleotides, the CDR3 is TGTGCCAGCAGCCAAGAGCAGGGGGCCGGGGAGCTGTTTTTT. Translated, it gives CASSQEQGAGELFF.

CDR3 loop: CASSLGEGSYEQYF. The CDR3 bases are TGTGCCAGCAGCTTAGGGGAAGGTTCCTACGAGCAGTACTTC. V and J are TRBV7-6 and TRBJ2-7; D unresolved. The CDR3 sequence is 14 residues long. V shed 1 base and J shed 1 base, with 8 bases lying between them. The germline V gene encodes CDR1 SGHVS and CDR2 FNYEAQ. Full variable domain (remainder filled in from reference TRBV7-6 and TRBJ2-7): GAGVSQSPRYKVTKRGQDVALRCDPISGHVSLYWYRQALGQGPEFLTYFNYEAQQDKSGLPNDRFSAERPEGSISTLTIQRTEQRDSAMYRCASSLGEGSYEQYFGPGTRLTVT.

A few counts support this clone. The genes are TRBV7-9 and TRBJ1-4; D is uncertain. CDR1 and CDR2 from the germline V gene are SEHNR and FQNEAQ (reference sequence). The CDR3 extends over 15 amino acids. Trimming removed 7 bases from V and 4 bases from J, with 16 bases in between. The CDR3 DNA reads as TGTGCCAGCACCCTCCTGGGGAGTGTTAATGAAAAACTGTTTTTT. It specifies CASTLLGSVNEKLFF.

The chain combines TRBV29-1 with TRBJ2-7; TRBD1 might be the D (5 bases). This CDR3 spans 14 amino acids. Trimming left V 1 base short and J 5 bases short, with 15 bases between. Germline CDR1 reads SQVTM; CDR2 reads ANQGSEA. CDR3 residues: CSVEVGARVHEQYF. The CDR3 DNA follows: TGCAGCGTTGAAGTTGGGGCTCGCGTCCACGAGCAGTACTTC.